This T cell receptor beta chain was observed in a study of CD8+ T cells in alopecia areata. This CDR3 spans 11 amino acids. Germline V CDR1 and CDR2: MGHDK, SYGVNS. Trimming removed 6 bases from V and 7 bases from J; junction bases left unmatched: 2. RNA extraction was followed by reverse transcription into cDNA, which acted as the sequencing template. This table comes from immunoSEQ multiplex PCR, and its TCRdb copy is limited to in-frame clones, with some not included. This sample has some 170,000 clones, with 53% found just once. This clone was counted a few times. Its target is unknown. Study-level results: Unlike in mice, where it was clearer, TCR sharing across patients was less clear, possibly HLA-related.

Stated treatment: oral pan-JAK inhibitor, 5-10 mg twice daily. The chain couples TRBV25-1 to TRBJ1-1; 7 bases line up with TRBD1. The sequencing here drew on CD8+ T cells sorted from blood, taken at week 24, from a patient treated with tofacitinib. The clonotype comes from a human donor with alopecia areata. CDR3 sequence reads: CASRQGYEAFF. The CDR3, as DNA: TGTGCCAGCAGACAGGGGTATGAAGCTTTCTTT.